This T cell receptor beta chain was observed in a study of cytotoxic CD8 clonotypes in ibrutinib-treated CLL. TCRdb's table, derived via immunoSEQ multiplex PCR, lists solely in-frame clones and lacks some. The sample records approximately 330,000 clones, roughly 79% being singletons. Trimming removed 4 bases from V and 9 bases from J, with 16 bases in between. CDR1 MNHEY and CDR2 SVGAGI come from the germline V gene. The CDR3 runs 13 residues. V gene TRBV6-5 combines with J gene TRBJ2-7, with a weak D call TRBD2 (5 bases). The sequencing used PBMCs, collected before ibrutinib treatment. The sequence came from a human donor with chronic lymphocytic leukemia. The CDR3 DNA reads TGTGCCAGCAGTTTCGGACCGTCGGGATGGCAGTACTTC. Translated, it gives CASSFGPSGWQYF.